This T cell receptor (beta chain) derives from a study of identical twins. The study's findings and limits: Within twin pairs, the out-of-frame alpha sequences they shared showed excess low generation probability.

TCRdb reanalysed the 5' RACE reads using MiXCR and keeps one entry per CDR3 protein. The data hold 550,000 to 800,000 distinct CDR3 sequences, with roughly 7.1% observed a single time. This clonotype was recorded a few times. Its antigen is as yet unknown. CDR1 and CDR2 from the germline V gene are MDHEN and SYDVKM. J lost 1 base, V lost 8 bases, and 11 bases had no gene match. The CDR3 totals 17 residues. In addition, the sample was reused for a study of yellow fever vaccine responses in identical twins.

The specimen sequenced was PBMCs. The clonotype was recovered from a woman aged 18 to 35 in good health. V gene TRBV28 combines with J gene TRBJ1-5; 10 positions match TRBD1. The CDR3 DNA is TGTGCCAGCCTTGGACAGGGGGGTGGGGGCAGCAATCAGCCCCAGCATTTT. This encodes CASLGQGGGGSNQPQHF.